This T cell receptor (beta chain) was observed in a study of shared clonotypes between healthy human individuals. The donors were all Caucasian adults (living in Nashville, Tennessee). Splitting the CD4+ cells yielded a CD45RA+ naive subset and a CD45RA-negative memory subset. To note about this clone: Antigen unknown.

Assay runs were performed at deep level. Generated by immunoSEQ multiplex PCR, the TCRdb table keeps only in-frame clones and is missing some. The table has 1.4 million to 1.5 million clones, about 96% seen once. Study-wide results and caveats: The sharing of roughly 5% of naive CD4 clonotypes was seen across a handful of donors.

This clonotype was obtained from a man aged 30 to 39 in good health. The specimen was naive CD4+ T cells sorted from blood. The subset denotes: CD45RA+ positively selected.

In DNA, the CDR3 is TGTGCCAGCAGTTTTGGGCCAGTCACAGATACGCAGTATTTT. It encodes CASSFGPVTDTQYF. V is TRBV28 and J is TRBJ2-3; D remains ambiguous. The CDR3 runs to 14 residues. Germline-derived CDR1 and CDR2 are MDHEN and SYDVKM. Trimming removed 3 bases at V and 2 bases at J, with 9 bases between.